This T cell receptor beta chain was recovered during a study of T-cell reconstitution after alpha-beta-depleted transplantation in children (dated by TCRdb to about 2016). With regard to the full study: Using TCR repertoire profiling, the study followed T-cell immune reconstitution in a quantitative way in children after TCRalphabeta/CD19-depleted allogeneic hematopoietic cell transplantation.

Paper-wide results and their limitations: In some patients, high TCRbeta diversity at day 60 was attributed to recipient T cells and intrathymic progenitors that had survived conditioning. About two months after transplant, the apparently early recovery of alphabetaT-cell counts reportedly depended on just several hundred clones that had expanded rapidly and came from non-depleted graft cells. Over subsequent months, a decline in hyperexpanded clone frequencies was noted, and after one year, T-cell counts and TCRbeta diversity were mostly ascribed to newly produced T cells.

In light of the paper, this sample's treatment or condition label describes: allogeneic hematopoietic cell transplantation with graft depleted of TCRalphabeta T cells and CD19 B cells. TCRalphabeta/CD19-depleted allogeneic hematopoietic cell grafts were given to the transplant recipients, all of whom were children. Taken from cysteine to phenylalanine, the CDR3 has 11 residues. The CDR3 DNA has 33 bases and is translated from base 1. The germline V gene gives CDR1 as WSHSY and CDR2 as SAAADI. Relative to germline, V is 9 bases shorter and J is 3 bases shorter, with 9 bases between their ends. Preparation of the library involved PCR. TCRdb records Illumina HiSeq 2500 as the sequencer. To normalize quantification of the TCRbeta repertoire, the TCR libraries were built with molecular barcoding that relied on unique molecular identifiers. The public reads were quality trimmed at Q25 with fastp and then assembled into clones with MiXCR by TCRdb, keeping productive beta chains. Each CDR3 protein gets just one entry, which takes the most common genes and DNA from the rows behind it. This sample has roughly 110,000 distinct CDR3 sequences in its table, and over 9% of those were observed once. The ten most abundant clones make up less than 35% of the sample.

This clonotype was seen more than once but under ten times. The antigen this receptor binds is unknown. No qualities accompany the bases; no much larger clone lies one base away. The starting material was PBMCs, obtained before TCRalphabeta/CD19-depleted stem cell transplant. The TCR was taken from a boy aged 2 to 10 with acute lymphoblastic leukemia, due to receive a stem cell transplant. Recombination connected TRBV10-2 to TRBJ2-7, with the D segment identity uncertain. At the DNA level, the sequence is TGCGCCAGTCAAAGACACTACGAGCAGTACTTC. Its translation is CASQRHYEQYF.